Reported below is one T cell receptor (beta chain). Antigen unknown. The CDR3 length is 18 residues. CDR1 SGHRS and CDR2 YFSETQ come from the germline V gene. The trim removed 4 bases at V and 3 bases at J, leaving 18 bases unmatched. The entry originates in a study of cytomegalovirus exposure and HLA in healthy donors. PCR was performed using 60 Vbeta and 13 Jbeta primers. Sequencing was performed with immunoSEQ multiplex PCR; in TCRdb, only in-frame clones are kept and a portion is missing. The sample contains about 160,000 clones, roughly 80% of which appear only once. Donors sampled were nominally healthy, though unrecorded immune exposures were likely. Findings and limits, study-wide: Data from an earlier analysis indicated that most TCR beta V segments were productive either about 87% or about 30% of the time.

The chain combines TRBV5-1 with TRBJ2-5, with 7 bases matching TRBD1. The source material was PBMCs. The source of this sequence is a young man in good health and CMV-seropositive. The CDR3 nucleotides are TGCGCCAGCAGCCAGTCCTTTCTTCCGGGACAGTCAGAAGAGACCCAGTACTTC. Its protein is CASSQSFLPGQSEETQYF.